The clone carrying this T cell receptor beta chain was seen a few times. This record belongs to a study of blood T cell repertoires in COVID-19. Measured with immunoSEQ multiplex PCR; TCRdb has only the in-frame clones, and not every one. Among about 42,000 clones listed, around 84% were seen once. Germline values: CDR1 SEHNR, CDR2 FQNEAQ (reference sequence). V was clipped by 4 bases and J by 4 bases; unmatched bases: 3. The CDR3 is made up of 13 amino acids. Sequenced input: peripheral blood. This sequence joins TRBV7-9 and TRBJ1-1, with TRBD1 matching over 7 bases. The sequence was obtained from a human donor in a cohort sampled during active COVID-19. CDR3 sequence reads: CASSSTGSTEAFF. The CDR3 region has the DNA TGTGCCAGCAGCTCGACAGGGAGCACTGAAGCTTTCTTT.